The 21 T cell receptor beta chains in this list originate from one sample, sequenced in a study of T-cell reconstitution after alpha-beta-depleted transplantation in children. This sample's TCRbeta library carried unique molecular identifier barcodes. One entry per CDR3 protein, called by TCRdb with MiXCR from the PCR reads. This sample has fewer than 550,000 distinct CDR3 sequences, with over 10% found just once. The material sequenced was PBMCs, mostly from graft donor cells, taken 180 days after TCRalphabeta/CD19-depleted stem cell transplant. These receptors originate from a female patient aged 2-10 years who had a stem cell transplant for aplastic anemia, so the T cells may come from the graft donor.

There are a few counts of this clonotype. V and J are TRBV20-1 and TRBJ1-3; unclear D gene. V shed 4 bases and J shed 4 bases, with 8 bases lying between them. Germline CDR1 is DFQATT and CDR2 is SNEGSKA (reference sequence). The CDR3 length is 12 residues. The CDR3 loop reads CSAITMGNTIYF. The CDR3 bases are TGCAGTGCTATTACCATGGGAAACACCATATATTTT.

This clonotype was counted ten times or more. The chain joins TRBV9 to TRBJ2-5, with 8 bases matching TRBD1. Losses at the gene ends were 4 bases for V and 4 bases for J; bases not matched to a gene: 3. In germline, CDR1 is SGDLS, CDR2 YYNGEE. The CDR3 is made up of 13 amino acids. In DNA, the CDR3 is TGTGCCAGCAGCATAACAGGGGGAGAGACCCAGTACTTC. Protein sequence: CASSITGGETQYF.

This clonotype was counted between two and nine times. The CDR3 bases are TGTGCCAGCAGTTCCTCGACAGGGATCGCTGAAAAACTGTTTTTT. Protein sequence: CASSSSTGIAEKLFF. This rearrangement joins TRBV12-3 or TRBV12-4 to TRBJ1-4, with 7 bases aligning to TRBD1. The V and J ends lost 4 bases and 7 bases, in that order; junction bases with no gene match: 9. The length of the CDR3 is 15 residues.

In this sample, this clonotype turned up many times. V usage is TRBV12-3 or TRBV12-4 and J usage is TRBJ2-7, with unresolved D. The CDR3 loop spans 17 amino acids. The V end lost 1 base, the J end lost 0 bases, and 16 bases lay between the germline ends. The CDR3 sequence: CASSLDPWTVSSYEQYF. CDR3 coding DNA: TGTGCCAGCAGTTTAGATCCTTGGACGGTTAGCTCCTACGAGCAGTACTTC.

This clonotype was observed at least ten times. The gene calls are TRBV4-3 and TRBJ2-1; 9 nucleotides align to TRBD1. Losses at the gene ends were 3 bases for V and 8 bases for J; bases not matched to a gene: 17. Germline V lookup: CDR1 LGHNA, CDR2 YSLEER. CDR3 length equals 18 residues. The CDR3 protein is CASSQQKGNRGLPHEQFF. The CDR3 DNA sequence: TGCGCCAGCAGCCAGCAAAAGGGTAACAGGGGGCTCCCCCATGAGCAGTTCTTC.

A few counts support this clonotype. The chain has TRBV6-2 or TRBV6-3 and TRBJ2-5; weak D call: TRBD1 (5 bases). Germline CDR1 reads MNHEY; CDR2 reads SVGEGT. Trimming removed 7 bases at V and 5 bases at J, with 11 bases between. This CDR3 has 12 amino acids. CDR3 coding DNA: TGTGCCAGCACCCTGGGGCGGGAGACCCAGTACTTC. Its protein product is CASTLGRETQYF.

This clonotype was counted only a few times. The CDR3 sequence is CASSVGGAVGKNIQYF. For the CDR3, the DNA is TGTGCCAGCAGCGTAGGGGGAGCGGTCGGCAAAAACATTCAGTACTTC. The V call is TRBV9, the J call TRBJ2-4, with D maybe TRBD2 (5 bases). CDR3 length equals 16 residues. The V and J ends lost 0 bases and 3 bases respectively, with 13 bases between them. CDR1 is SGDLS and CDR2 is YYNGEE in the germline V gene.

V usage is TRBV5-1 and J usage is TRBJ2-1; D is undetermined. Trimming left V 1 base short and J 1 base short, with 9 bases between. Germline CDR1 and CDR2: SGHRS and YFSETQ. The CDR3 consists of 15 residues. DNA of the CDR3: TGCGCCAGCAGCTTGCACGAGCCTTCCTACAATGAGCAGTTCTTC. Residues: CASSLHEPSYNEQFF.

This clonotype occurred many times. The chain has TRBV5-4 and TRBJ1-4; TRBD1 matches 8 bases. The CDR3 is 20 residues long. Germline loops: CDR1 SGHNT, CDR2 YYREEE (reference sequence). The junction had 15 bases not matched to a gene; V was cut back by 0 bases and J by 2 bases. For the CDR3, the DNA is TGTGCCAGCAGCTTGGCCCCCGGGACAGGCCCCTTTTCGACTAATGAAAAACTGTTTTTT. Its protein is CASSLAPGTGPFSTNEKLFF.

This rearrangement joins TRBV12-3 or TRBV12-4 to TRBJ2-1, with 7 bases identical to TRBD2. V shed 2 bases, J shed 7 bases, and the junction held 14 bases outside the gene matches. The CDR3 totals 17 residues. The CDR3 DNA reads as TGTGCCAGCAGTTTAAGGGATGGGACTAAGGGCCGGAATGAGCAGTTCTTC. This gives the protein CASSLRDGTKGRNEQFF.

This clonotype was counted a few times. The chain recombines TRBV29-1 with TRBJ1-3, with D possibly being TRBD1 (6 bases). V gave up 6 bases and J gave up 5 bases, with 17 bases separating them. In germline, CDR1 is SQVTM, CDR2 ANQGSEA. This CDR3 spans 14 amino acids. CDR3: CSVTLGGERNTIYF. The CDR3 coding sequence is TGCAGCGTGACCCTCGGGGGCGAAAGAAACACCATATATTTT.

This clonotype has at least ten counts. The chain couples TRBV20-1 to TRBJ2-7, with no clear D. The CDR3 has 11 amino acids. The V gene's germline CDR1 is DFQATT and CDR2 SNEGSKA (reference sequence). V lost 0 bases, J lost 4 bases, and 4 bases lay in between. In nucleotides, the CDR3 is TGCAGTGCTAGAGATCTGTACGAGCAGTACTTC. Its protein product is CSARDLYEQYF.

This clonotype was seen only a few times. The chain carries TRBV27 and TRBJ2-7; unclear D gene. Germline assignment: CDR1 MNHEY and CDR2 SMNVEV (reference sequence). V was cut by 3 bases and J by 0 bases, with 6 bases left in between. CDR3 size: 13 residues. This CDR3 reads CASSFSPSYEQYF. The CDR3 DNA sequence: TGTGCCAGCAGTTTCAGTCCCTCCTACGAGCAGTACTTC.

V usage is TRBV15 and J usage is TRBJ1-2, with no clear D. The V gene lost 4 bases and the J gene lost 3 bases, with 15 bases spanning the gap. This CDR3 spans 15 amino acids. CDR1 is LNHNV, CDR2 YYDKDF, per germline (reference sequence). The CDR3 coding sequence is TGTGCCACCAGCAAATCGGCCTCCGCGCACTATGGCTACACCTTC. It yields the protein CATSKSASAHYGYTF.

The chain links TRBV20-1 to TRBJ2-7; 7 bases are a match to TRBD1. The CDR3 has 13 residues. CDR1 is DFQATT and CDR2 is SNEGSKA in the germline V gene (reference sequence). The V segment lost 1 base and the J segment 3 bases; nucleotides outside the gene matches: 3. The CDR3 region has the DNA TGCAGTGCTAGAGGGGCAGGGGGCTACGAGCAGTACTTC. Residues: CSARGAGGYEQYF.

This clonotype was counted a few times. The genes are TRBV6-5 and TRBJ1-5, with D uncertain. Per germline, CDR1 MNHEY and CDR2 SVGAGI. The V end lost 3 bases, the J end lost 1 base, and 7 bases lay between the germline ends. The CDR3 is 14 amino acids. As DNA, the CDR3 is TGTGCCAGCAGTTATTGGGGAAGCAATCAGCCCCAGCATTTT. Translated: CASSYWGSNQPQHF.

This clonotype was seen at least ten times. V is TRBV11-2 and J is TRBJ2-1; TRBD2 aligns across 11 bases. J was trimmed by 6 bases and V by 0 bases; bases with no gene match: 7. This CDR3 spans 17 amino acids. Germline V CDR1 and CDR2: SGHAT, FQNNGV. Here the CDR3 reads CASSLEGTSGRFNEQFF. CDR3 nucleotide sequence: TGTGCCAGCAGCTTAGAGGGAACTAGCGGGAGATTCAATGAGCAGTTCTTC.

This clonotype has at least ten counts. J is TRBJ2-4 and V is TRBV29-1; D may be TRBD1 (5 bases). Deletions cut 1 base from V and 1 base from J, with 17 bases between. The CDR3 runs to 17 residues. Per germline, CDR1 SQVTM and CDR2 ANQGSEA. This CDR3 is CSVEGPGRVQAKNIQYF. In DNA form, the CDR3 reads TGCAGCGTTGAAGGGCCCGGCAGGGTCCAGGCCAAAAACATTCAGTACTTC.

This rearrangement joins TRBV7-9 to TRBJ1-2; possible D gene TRBD1, 6 bases. The V end lost 3 bases, the J end lost 0 bases, and 11 bases lay between the germline ends. The germline CDR1 and CDR2 sequences are SEHNR and FQNEAQ (reference sequence). CDR3 length: 15 residues. The CDR3 DNA follows: TGTGCCAGCAGCTTGACAGGACTGACTAACTATGGCTACACCTTC. Its protein product is CASSLTGLTNYGYTF.

This clonotype was recorded a few times. The DNA for the CDR3 is TGTGCCAGCAGCTCCGGGGGGGGGAATGAGCAGTTCTTC. Translating gives CASSSGGGNEQFF. The chain employs TRBV7-9 and TRBJ2-1; 8 bases map to TRBD2. This CDR3 comprises 13 residues. Germline lookup yields CDR1 SEHNR and CDR2 FQNEAQ (reference sequence). V was pared by 4 bases and J by 7 bases, with 3 bases of the junction left unmatched.

This clonotype has just a few counts. This chain joins TRBV27 and TRBJ1-5; 8 bases map to TRBD1. The V and J ends lost 6 bases and 6 bases, in that order; junction bases with no gene match: 7. Germline V CDR1 and CDR2: MNHEY, SMNVEV (reference sequence). The CDR3 totals 14 residues. The CDR3 DNA reads TGTGCCAGCAGGATAGGACAGGGCGGTCAGCCCCAGCATTTT. Protein: CASRIGQGGQPQHF.